This TCR beta chain was recovered during a study of cytomegalovirus exposure and HLA in healthy donors. The PCR ran on 60 Vbeta and 13 Jbeta primers. Measured with immunoSEQ multiplex PCR; TCRdb has only the in-frame clones, and not every one. The sample has 130,000 to 150,000 clones; 60% to 85% are singletons. Per the germline V gene, CDR1 is GTSNPN and CDR2 is SVGIG (reference sequence). The CDR3 extends over 13 amino acids. Trimming shortened V by 1 base and J by 4 bases, and 10 bases separated the two germline ends. Though probably carrying unrecorded immune exposures, donors were nominally healthy at sampling. In its sample, this clone was seen a few times.

The clonotype originates from a woman between 40 and 55 years old in good health and CMV-seropositive. The V gene is TRBV30, the J gene TRBJ1-1; D is unclear. The source material was PBMCs. CDR3 nucleotides: TGTGCCTGGAGTGACGGAGAGGGCACTGAAGCTTTCTTT. Translating it yields CAWSDGEGTEAFF.